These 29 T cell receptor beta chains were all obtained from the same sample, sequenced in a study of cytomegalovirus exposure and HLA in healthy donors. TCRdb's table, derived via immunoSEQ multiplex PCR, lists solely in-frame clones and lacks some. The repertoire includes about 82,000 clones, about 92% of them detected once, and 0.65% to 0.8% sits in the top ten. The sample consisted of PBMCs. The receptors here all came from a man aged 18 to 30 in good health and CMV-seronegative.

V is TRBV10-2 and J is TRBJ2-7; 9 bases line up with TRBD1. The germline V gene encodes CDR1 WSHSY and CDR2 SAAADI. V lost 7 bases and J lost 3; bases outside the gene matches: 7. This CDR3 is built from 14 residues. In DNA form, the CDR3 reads TGCGCCAGCATCCCGACAGGGGGGGACTACGAGCAGTACTTC. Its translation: CASIPTGGDYEQYF.

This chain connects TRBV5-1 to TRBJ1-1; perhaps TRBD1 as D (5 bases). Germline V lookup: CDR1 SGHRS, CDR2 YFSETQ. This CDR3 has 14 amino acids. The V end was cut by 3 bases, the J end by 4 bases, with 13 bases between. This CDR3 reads CASSYDSPSTEAFF. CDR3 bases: TGCGCCAGCAGCTATGACAGCCCGAGCACTGAAGCTTTCTTT.

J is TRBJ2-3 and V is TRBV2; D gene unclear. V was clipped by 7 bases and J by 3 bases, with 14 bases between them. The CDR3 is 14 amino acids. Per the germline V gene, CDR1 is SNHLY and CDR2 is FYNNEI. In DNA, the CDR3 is TGTGCCAGCACCCCCGCCCGGTGGACAGATACGCAGTATTTT. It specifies CASTPARWTDTQYF.

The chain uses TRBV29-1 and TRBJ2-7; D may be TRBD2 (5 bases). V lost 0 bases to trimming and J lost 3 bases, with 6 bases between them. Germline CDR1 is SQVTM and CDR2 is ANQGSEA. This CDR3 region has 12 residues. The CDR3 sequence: CSVEEAGYEQYF. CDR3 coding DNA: TGCAGCGTTGAAGAGGCGGGCTACGAGCAGTACTTC.

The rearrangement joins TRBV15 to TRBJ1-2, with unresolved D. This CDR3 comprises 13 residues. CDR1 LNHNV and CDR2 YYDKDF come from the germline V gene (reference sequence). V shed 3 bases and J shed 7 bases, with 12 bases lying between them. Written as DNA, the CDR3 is TGTGCCACCAGCAGGGCTGAATCAGGTGGCTACACCTTC. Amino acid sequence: CATSRAESGGYTF.

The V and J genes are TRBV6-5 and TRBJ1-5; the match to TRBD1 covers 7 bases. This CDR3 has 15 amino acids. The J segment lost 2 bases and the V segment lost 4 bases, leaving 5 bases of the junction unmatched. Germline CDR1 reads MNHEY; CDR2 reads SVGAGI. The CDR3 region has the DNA TGTGCCAGCAGTTCTTTAGGGACAGGCAATCAGCCCCAGCATTTT. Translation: CASSSLGTGNQPQHF.

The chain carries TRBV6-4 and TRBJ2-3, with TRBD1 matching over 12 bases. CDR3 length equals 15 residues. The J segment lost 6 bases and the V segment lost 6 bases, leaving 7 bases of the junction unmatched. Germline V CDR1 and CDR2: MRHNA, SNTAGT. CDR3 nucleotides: TGTGCCAGCAGCCCGGGACAGGGGGCCGGGGATACGCAGTATTTT. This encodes CASSPGQGAGDTQYF.

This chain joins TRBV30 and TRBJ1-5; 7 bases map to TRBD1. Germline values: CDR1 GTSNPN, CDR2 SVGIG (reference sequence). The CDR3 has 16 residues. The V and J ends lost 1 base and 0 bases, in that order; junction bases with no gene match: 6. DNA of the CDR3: TGTGCCTGGAGTGAGGGGGCTAGTGATAGCAATCAGCCCCAGCATTTT. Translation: CAWSEGASDSNQPQHF.

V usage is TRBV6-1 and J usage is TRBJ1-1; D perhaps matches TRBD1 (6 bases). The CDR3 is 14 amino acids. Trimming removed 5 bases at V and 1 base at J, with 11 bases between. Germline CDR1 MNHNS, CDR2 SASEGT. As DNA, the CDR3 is TGTGCCAGCAGTCGGACAGTCACGAACACTGAAGCTTTCTTT. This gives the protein CASSRTVTNTEAFF.

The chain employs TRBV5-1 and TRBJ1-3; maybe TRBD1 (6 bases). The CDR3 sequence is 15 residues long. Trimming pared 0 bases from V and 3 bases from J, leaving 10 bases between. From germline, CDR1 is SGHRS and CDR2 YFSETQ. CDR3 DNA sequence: TGCGCCAGCAGCTTGGACAGGGTCGGTGGAAACACCATATATTTT. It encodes CASSLDRVGGNTIYF.

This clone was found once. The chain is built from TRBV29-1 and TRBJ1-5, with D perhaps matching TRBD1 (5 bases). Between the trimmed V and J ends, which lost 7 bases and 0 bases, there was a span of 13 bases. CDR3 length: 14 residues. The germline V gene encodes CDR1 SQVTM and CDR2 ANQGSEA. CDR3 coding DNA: TGCAGCGCCCAGGAGGGGAATAGCAATCAGCCCCAGCATTTT. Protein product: CSAQEGNSNQPQHF.

The CDR3 here is CSGRTSGRAGEQYF. DNA of the CDR3: TGCAGCGGCCGGACTAGCGGGAGGGCCGGGGAGCAGTACTTC. The chain has TRBV29-1 and TRBJ2-7; 15 nucleotides agree with TRBD2. After removal of 7 bases from V and 7 bases from J, the junction contained 8 bases not matched to a gene. Per the germline V gene, CDR1 is SQVTM and CDR2 is ANQGSEA. This CDR3 comprises 14 residues.

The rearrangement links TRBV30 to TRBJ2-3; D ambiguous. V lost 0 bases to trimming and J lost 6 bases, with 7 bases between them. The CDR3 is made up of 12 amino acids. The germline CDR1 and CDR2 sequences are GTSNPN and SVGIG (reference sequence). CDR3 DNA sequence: TGTGCCTGGAGTGTAAACGGTGATACGCAGTATTTT. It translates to CAWSVNGDTQYF.

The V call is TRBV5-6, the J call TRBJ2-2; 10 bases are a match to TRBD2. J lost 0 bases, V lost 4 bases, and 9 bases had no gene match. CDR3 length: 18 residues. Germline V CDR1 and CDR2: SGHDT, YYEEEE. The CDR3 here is CASSRNSGGIANTGELFF. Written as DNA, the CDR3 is TGTGCCAGCAGCCGCAATAGCGGGGGGATCGCGAACACCGGGGAGCTGTTTTTT.

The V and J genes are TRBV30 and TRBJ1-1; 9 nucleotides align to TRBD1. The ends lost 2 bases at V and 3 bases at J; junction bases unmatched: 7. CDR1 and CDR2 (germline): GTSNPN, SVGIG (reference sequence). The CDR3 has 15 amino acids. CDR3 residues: CAWSRGDRGDTEAFF. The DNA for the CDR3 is TGTGCCTGGAGTAGAGGCGACAGGGGGGACACTGAAGCTTTCTTT.

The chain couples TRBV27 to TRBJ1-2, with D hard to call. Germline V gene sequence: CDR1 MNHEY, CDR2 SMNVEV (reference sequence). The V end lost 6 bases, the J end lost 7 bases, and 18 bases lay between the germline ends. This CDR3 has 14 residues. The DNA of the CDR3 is TGTGCCAGCAGCCAAATCTCGGGTTTGTCTGGCTACACCTTC. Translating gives CASSQISGLSGYTF.

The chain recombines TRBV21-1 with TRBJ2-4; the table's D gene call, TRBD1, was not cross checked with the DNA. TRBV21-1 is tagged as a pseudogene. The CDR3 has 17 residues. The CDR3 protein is CASSKPDRSKGKNIQYF. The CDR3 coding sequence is TGTGCCAGCAGCAAACCGGACAGGTCGAAAGGCAAAAACATTCAGTACTTC.

In nucleotides, the CDR3 is TGTGCCATCACCCGGGACATTAACTCTGGAAACACCATATATTTT. Its protein is CAITRDINSGNTIYF. V usage is TRBV10-3 and J usage is TRBJ1-3, with a tentative D call TRBD1 (6 bases). Trimming removed 7 bases from V and 0 bases from J, with 13 bases in between. CDR3 size: 15 residues. Germline V gene data show CDR1 as ENHRY and CDR2 as SYGVKD.

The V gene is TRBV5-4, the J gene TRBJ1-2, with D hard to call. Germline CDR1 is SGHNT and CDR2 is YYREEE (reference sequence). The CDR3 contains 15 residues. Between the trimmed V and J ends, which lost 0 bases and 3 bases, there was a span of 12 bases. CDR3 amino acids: CASSLGTLGDYGYTF. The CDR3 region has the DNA TGTGCCAGCAGCTTGGGGACTTTGGGCGACTATGGCTACACCTTC.

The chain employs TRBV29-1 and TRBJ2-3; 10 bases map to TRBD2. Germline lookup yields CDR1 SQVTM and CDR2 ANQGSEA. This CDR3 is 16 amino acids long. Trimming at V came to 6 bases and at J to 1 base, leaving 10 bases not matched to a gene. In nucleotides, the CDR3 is TGCAGCGTCCACAGGGTCCTAGCGGGGGGCACAGATACGCAGTATTTT. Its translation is CSVHRVLAGGTDTQYF.

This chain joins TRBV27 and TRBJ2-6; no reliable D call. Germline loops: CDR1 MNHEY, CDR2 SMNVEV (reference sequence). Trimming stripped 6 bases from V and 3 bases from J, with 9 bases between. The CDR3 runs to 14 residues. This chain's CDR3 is CASSPVFGANVLTF. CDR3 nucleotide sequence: TGTGCCAGCAGCCCAGTCTTTGGGGCCAACGTCCTGACTTTC. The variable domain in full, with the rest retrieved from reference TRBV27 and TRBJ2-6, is EAQVTQNPRYLITVTGKKLTVTCSQNMNHEYMSWYRQDPGLGLRQIYYSMNVEVTDKGDVPEGYKVSRKEKRNFPLILESPSPNQTSLYFCASSPVFGANVLTFGAGSRLTVL.

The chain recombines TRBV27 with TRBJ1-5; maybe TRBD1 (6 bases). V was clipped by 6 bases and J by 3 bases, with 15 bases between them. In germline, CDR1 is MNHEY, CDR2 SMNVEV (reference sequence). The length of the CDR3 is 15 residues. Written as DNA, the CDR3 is TGTGCCAGCAGATCTGGATCAGGGGCCAATCAGCCCCAGCATTTT. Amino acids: CASRSGSGANQPQHF.

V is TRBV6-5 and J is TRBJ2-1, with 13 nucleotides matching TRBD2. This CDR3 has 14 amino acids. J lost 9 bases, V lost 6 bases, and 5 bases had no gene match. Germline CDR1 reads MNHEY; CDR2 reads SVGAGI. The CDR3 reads CASRRTSGRFEQFF. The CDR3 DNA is TGTGCCAGCAGAAGGACTAGCGGGAGATTTGAGCAGTTCTTC.

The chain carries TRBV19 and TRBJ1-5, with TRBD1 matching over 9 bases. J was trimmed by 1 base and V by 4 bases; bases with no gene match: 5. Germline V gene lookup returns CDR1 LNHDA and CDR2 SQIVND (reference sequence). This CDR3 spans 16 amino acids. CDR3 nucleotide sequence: TGTGCCAGTAGTAGCCTAACAGGGGGCAGCAATCAGCCCCAGCATTTT. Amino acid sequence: CASSSLTGGSNQPQHF.

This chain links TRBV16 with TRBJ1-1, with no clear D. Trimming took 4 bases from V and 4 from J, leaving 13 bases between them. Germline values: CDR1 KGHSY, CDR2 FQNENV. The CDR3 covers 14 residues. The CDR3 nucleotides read TGTGCCAGCAGCCTCGACACTGGAGGCACTGAAGCTTTCTTT. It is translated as CASSLDTGGTEAFF. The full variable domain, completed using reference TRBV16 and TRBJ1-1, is GEEVAQTPKHLVRGEGQKAKLYCAPIKGHSYVFWYQQVLKNEFKFLISFQNENVFDETGMPKERFSAKCLPNSPCSLEIQATKLEDSAVYFCASSLDTGGTEAFFGQGTRLTVV.

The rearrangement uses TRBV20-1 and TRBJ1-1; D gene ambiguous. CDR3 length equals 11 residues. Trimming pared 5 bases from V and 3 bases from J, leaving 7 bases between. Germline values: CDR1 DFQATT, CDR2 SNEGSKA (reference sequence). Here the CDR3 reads CSAQDYTEAFF. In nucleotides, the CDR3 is TGCAGTGCTCAGGACTACACTGAAGCTTTCTTT.

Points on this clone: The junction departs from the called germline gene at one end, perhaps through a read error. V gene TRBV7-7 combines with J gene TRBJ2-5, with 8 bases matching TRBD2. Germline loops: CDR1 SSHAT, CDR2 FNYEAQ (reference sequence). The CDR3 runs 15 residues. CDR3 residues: CASSFHSTGGETQYF. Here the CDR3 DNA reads TGTGCTAGCAGCTTTCATAGCACGGGGGGGGAGACCCAGTACTTC.

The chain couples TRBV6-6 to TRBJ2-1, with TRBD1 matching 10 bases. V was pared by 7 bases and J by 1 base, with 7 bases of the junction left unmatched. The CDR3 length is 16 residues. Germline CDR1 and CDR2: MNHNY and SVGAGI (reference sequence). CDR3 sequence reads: CASTTTGGASYNEQFF. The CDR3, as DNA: TGTGCCAGCACCACGACAGGGGGCGCGTCCTACAATGAGCAGTTCTTC.

The CDR3 is CASSPYRGLLNTDTQYF. In DNA, the CDR3 is TGTGCCAGCAGCCCCTACAGGGGCCTACTCAACACAGATACGCAGTATTTT. The chain combines TRBV11-1 with TRBJ2-3; 7 nucleotides agree with TRBD1. After removal of 5 bases from V and 2 bases from J, the junction contained 13 bases not matched to a gene. Germline V CDR1 and CDR2: SGHAT, FQDESV (reference sequence). The CDR3 is 17 amino acids.